The 25 T cell receptor beta chains presented below share a single source sample, sequenced in a study of technical replicates of blood from a handful of donors. Using immunoSEQ multiplex PCR, the repertoire was profiled, and TCRdb retains in-frame clones only, with some absent. The sample consists of some 80,000 clones, 91% of them appearing once. Sequences were obtained from T cells isolated from PBMCs. These receptors were collected from a human donor in good health.

The chain combines TRBV5-6 with TRBJ1-2; D unresolved. The CDR3 totals 15 residues. Trimming removed 3 bases from V and 5 bases from J, with 17 bases in between. In germline, CDR1 is SGHDT, CDR2 YYEEEE. The CDR3: CASSSRGSGVYGYTF. CDR3 sequence (DNA): TGTGCCAGCAGCTCCCGAGGGAGTGGGGTTTATGGCTACACCTTC.

The V gene is TRBV5-6, the J gene TRBJ2-7; D is undetermined. From germline, CDR1 is SGHDT and CDR2 YYEEEE. The CDR3 runs 14 residues. Trimming pared 2 bases from V and 1 base from J, leaving 10 bases between. CDR3 DNA: TGTGCCAGCAGCTTACGACTGGTGTCCTACGAGCAGTACTTC. Amino acid sequence: CASSLRLVSYEQYF.

The rearrangement joins TRBV19 to TRBJ2-1; a possible D gene is TRBD1 (5 bases). In germline, CDR1 is LNHDA, CDR2 SQIVND (reference sequence). The CDR3 runs to 16 residues. Trimming removed 0 bases at V and 0 bases at J, with 9 bases between. Here the CDR3 reads CASSIEQGSSYNEQFF. The CDR3 region has the DNA TGTGCCAGTAGTATAGAGCAGGGTAGCTCCTACAATGAGCAGTTCTTC.

V usage is TRBV18 and J usage is TRBJ2-5; no clear D. The CDR3 runs 17 residues. Between the trimmed V and J ends, which lost 4 bases and 1 base, there was a span of 19 bases. The germline CDR1 and CDR2 sequences are KGHSH and LQKENI. The CDR3 loop is CASSHEEHTNFQETQYF. CDR3 in DNA: TGTGCCAGCTCACATGAGGAGCACACCAATTTCCAAGAGACCCAGTACTTC.

The J gene is TRBJ1-5, the V gene TRBV7-6, with a tentative D call TRBD1 (5 bases). This CDR3 contains 15 residues. V lost 5 bases and J 0 bases, leaving 11 bases between the germline ends. The germline V gene has CDR1 SGHVS and CDR2 FNYEAQ. DNA of the CDR3: TGTGCCAGCAGCCCGACAGCGATTAGCAATCAGCCCCAGCATTTT. Amino acids: CASSPTAISNQPQHF.

The chain recombines TRBV4-2 with TRBJ2-1; D is perhaps TRBD2 (6 bases). The CDR3 totals 14 residues. Germline-derived CDR1 and CDR2 are LGHNA and YNFKEQ. Trimming took off 4 bases at V and 5 bases at J, with 12 bases between the two ends. The CDR3 sequence is CASSPGTHNNEQFF. In DNA, the CDR3 is TGTGCCAGCAGCCCGGGGACTCACAACAATGAGCAGTTCTTC.

This chain uses TRBV4-1 with TRBJ2-7; the match to TRBD1 covers 7 bases. The CDR3 contains 15 residues. The germline gives CDR1 MGHRA, CDR2 YSYEKL. Trimming at V came to 1 base and at J to 6 bases, leaving 9 bases not matched to a gene. The CDR3, as DNA: TGCGCCAGCAGCCAAGTTCCCAGGGGGACAGCCGAGCAGTACTTC. It encodes CASSQVPRGTAEQYF.

This chain uses TRBV19 with TRBJ2-7; D is ambiguous. CDR3 size: 14 residues. Germline CDR1 LNHDA, CDR2 SQIVND (reference sequence). V was cut by 4 bases and J by 1 base, with 11 bases left in between. The CDR3 DNA sequence: TGTGCCAGTAGTACGAATGGCAGGTCCTACGAGCAGTACTTC. This encodes CASSTNGRSYEQYF.

This sequence joins TRBV14 and TRBJ2-1, with TRBD2 as a possible D gene (6 bases). The V gene lost 1 base and the J gene lost 10 bases, with 14 bases spanning the gap. Germline values: CDR1 SGHDN, CDR2 FVKESK. This CDR3 has 14 residues. The CDR3 loop reads CASSQVRAGGEQFF. The CDR3 coding sequence is TGTGCCAGCAGCCAAGTTAGAGCGGGCGGGGAGCAGTTCTTC.

The DNA for the CDR3 is TGTGCCAGCAGTTTAATAGGAACAGAAAATCAGCCCCAGCATTTT. It is translated as CASSLIGTENQPQHF. The chain recombines TRBV27 with TRBJ1-5; D ambiguous. Germline CDR1 is MNHEY and CDR2 is SMNVEV (reference sequence). With 2 bases removed from V and 4 bases from J, the gap between germline ends came to 12 bases. The CDR3 contains 15 residues.

The chain is built from TRBV2 and TRBJ1-2; 8 bases match TRBD1. The CDR3 covers 10 residues. Germline CDR1 reads SNHLY; CDR2 reads FYNNEI. Trimming at V came to 9 bases and at J to 8 bases, leaving 2 bases not matched to a gene. In DNA form, the CDR3 reads TGTGCCAGACAGGGGGACGGCTACACCTTC. As protein: CARQGDGYTF.

This sequence joins TRBV9 and TRBJ2-3; D is unclear. This CDR3 contains 14 residues. Looked up from germline, CDR1 is SGDLS and CDR2 is YYNGEE. V lost 0 bases and J lost 2, with 7 bases in between. Here the CDR3 DNA reads TGTGCCAGCAGCGTAGTAGCAGACACAGATACGCAGTATTTT. This sequence encodes CASSVVADTDTQYF.

This clone was recorded once. This rearrangement joins TRBV19 to TRBJ2-5; D might be TRBD2 (5 bases). The CDR3 length is 14 residues. CDR1 is LNHDA and CDR2 is SQIVND in the germline V gene (reference sequence). V dropped 7 bases and J dropped 5 bases, with 17 bases sitting between them. In DNA form, the CDR3 reads TGTGCCAGTACCCCGACCGGGATCCGGGAGACCCAGTACTTC. Its translation is CASTPTGIRETQYF.

Concerning this clone: This same CDR3 is encoded by further DNA sequences in the sample. The V and J genes are TRBV19 and TRBJ1-5; maybe TRBD1 (5 bases). The CDR3 runs to 14 residues. Trimming removed 3 bases from V and 0 bases from J, with 6 bases in between. The germline V gene encodes CDR1 LNHDA and CDR2 SQIVND (reference sequence). CDR3 nucleotides: TGTGCCAGTAGTATCAGGGATAGCAATCAGCCCCAGCATTTT. Residues: CASSIRDSNQPQHF.

The rearrangement joins TRBV29-1 to TRBJ1-2, with a possible D match to TRBD1 (5 bases). The CDR3 runs 11 residues. Germline loops: CDR1 SQVTM, CDR2 ANQGSEA. Trimming took 7 bases from V and 8 from J, leaving 14 bases between them. CDR3 in amino acids: CSDYRFGGYTF. In DNA form, the CDR3 reads TGCAGCGACTACAGGTTTGGGGGCTACACCTTC.

This rearrangement joins TRBV19 to TRBJ2-1, with 8 bases that match TRBD2. Germline CDR1 and CDR2: LNHDA and SQIVND (reference sequence). The J segment lost 6 bases and the V segment lost 0 bases, leaving 7 bases of the junction unmatched. The CDR3 runs to 16 residues. The chain's CDR3 is CASSIDQGLVSNEQFF. The CDR3, as DNA: TGTGCCAGTAGTATAGATCAGGGACTAGTGAGCAATGAGCAGTTCTTC.

This clone showed up just once. The chain joins TRBV6-4 to TRBJ2-3; the match to TRBD2 covers 8 bases. V shed 4 bases, J shed 6 bases, and the junction held 9 bases outside the gene matches. Germline CDR1 reads MRHNA; CDR2 reads SNTAGT. The CDR3 covers 15 residues. The CDR3 DNA follows: TGTGCCAGCAGTGCCGAAGGACTAGCTAGCGATACGCAGTATTTT. It encodes CASSAEGLASDTQYF.

V gene TRBV6-5 combines with J gene TRBJ2-2; D remains ambiguous. This CDR3 comprises 12 residues. Germline V gene lookup returns CDR1 MNHEY and CDR2 SVGAGI. The V end lost 7 bases, the J end lost 2 bases, and 5 bases lay between the germline ends. CDR3 amino acids: CASNTNTGELFF. For the CDR3, the DNA is TGTGCCAGCAATACTAACACCGGGGAGCTGTTTTTT.

This chain links TRBV19 with TRBJ2-7; D gene ambiguous. CDR3 length equals 14 residues. Germline loops: CDR1 LNHDA, CDR2 SQIVND (reference sequence). Trimming pared 0 bases from V and 7 bases from J, leaving 13 bases between. The CDR3 nucleotides read TGTGCCAGTAGTATAGATCCGAACAGTCGGGAGCAGTACTTC. Amino acids: CASSIDPNSREQYF. The full variable domain, completed using reference TRBV19 and TRBJ2-7, is DGGITQSPKYLFRKEGQNVTLSCEQNLNHDAMYWYRQDPGQGLRLIYYSQIVNDFQKGDIAEGYSVSREKKESFPLTVTSAQKNPTAFYLCASSIDPNSREQYFGPGTRLTVT.

This clone was seen just once. The rearrangement uses TRBV5-6 and TRBJ2-4; D possibly corresponds to TRBD2 (6 bases). V lost 5 bases to trimming and J lost 1 base, with 13 bases between them. The CDR3 contains 15 residues. CDR1 is SGHDT, CDR2 YYEEEE, per germline. CDR3 in amino acids: CASSSAREAKNIQYF. The CDR3 DNA follows: TGTGCCAGCAGTTCGGCCCGGGAGGCCAAAAACATTCAGTACTTC.

J is TRBJ2-3 and V is TRBV28; weak D call: TRBD2 (6 bases). This CDR3 is built from 14 residues. V was pared by 5 bases and J by 1 base, with 10 bases between. Per the germline V gene, CDR1 is MDHEN and CDR2 is SYDVKM. CDR3 residues: CASSSGGGTDTQYF. The DNA of the CDR3 is TGTGCCAGCAGTAGCGGAGGGGGCACAGATACGCAGTATTTT. The full variable domain, completed using reference TRBV28 and TRBJ2-3, is DVKVTQSSRYLVKRTGEKVFLECVQDMDHENMFWYRQDPGLGLRLIYFSYDVKMKEKGDIPEGYSVSREKKERFSLILESASTNQTSMYLCASSSGGGTDTQYFGPGTRLTVL.

This clone was seen once. This rearrangement joins TRBV30 to TRBJ2-7; D is possibly TRBD1 (6 bases). V lost 3 bases to trimming and J lost 3 bases, with 15 bases between them. The germline V gene encodes CDR1 GTSNPN and CDR2 SVGIG (reference sequence). CDR3 length: 14 residues. In DNA, the CDR3 is TGTGCCTGGAGGGGCTGGGGGACAAACTACGAGCAGTACTTC. The encoded protein is CAWRGWGTNYEQYF.

This clone is a singleton in its sample. The chain has TRBV27 and TRBJ2-3; the D gene is possibly TRBD2 (5 bases). Looked up from germline, CDR1 is MNHEY and CDR2 is SMNVEV (reference sequence). The V and J ends lost 2 bases and 3 bases respectively, with 15 bases between them. This CDR3 has 16 amino acids. As DNA, the CDR3 is TGTGCCAGCAGTTTAAGTGGCGGGCCAAGAACAGATACGCAGTATTTT. Its translation: CASSLSGGPRTDTQYF.

V is TRBV27 and J is TRBJ1-2; D might be TRBD1 (5 bases). Germline V gives CDR1 MNHEY, CDR2 SMNVEV (reference sequence). The CDR3 has 13 residues. V shed 6 bases and J shed 3 bases, with 11 bases lying between them. CDR3 nucleotide sequence: TGTGCCAGCAGCGTGTCGGGGGACTATGGCTACACCTTC. The encoded protein is CASSVSGDYGYTF.

This chain links TRBV7-9 with TRBJ1-2, with 7 nucleotides matching TRBD1. The CDR3 sequence is 16 residues long. The junction had 10 bases not matched to a gene; V was cut back by 4 bases and J by 2 bases. The V gene's germline CDR1 is SEHNR and CDR2 FQNEAQ (reference sequence). In DNA form, the CDR3 reads TGTGCCAGCAGCTCAGAGGGCGACAGGGACAACTATGGCTACACCTTC. Its protein is CASSSEGDRDNYGYTF.